The 25 T cell receptor beta chains below come from one sample, sequenced in a study of Ad26.COV2.S vaccination and SARS-CoV-2 variants. The table came from immunoSEQ multiplex PCR; TCRdb's copy has only in-frame clones and leaves some out. The sample includes 300,000 to 400,000 clones, roughly 94% seen only once; the top ten take around 4.2%. The sample was peripheral blood, taken after recovery from COVID-19. These receptors were collected from a human donor who had recovered from COVID-19.

The chain recombines TRBV12-3 or TRBV12-4 with TRBJ1-1; D remains unclear. CDR3 length: 12 residues. V lost 3 bases and J lost 6, with 8 bases in between. The CDR3 spells CASSFAGAEAFF. The DNA of the CDR3 is TGTGCCAGCAGTTTCGCGGGAGCTGAAGCTTTCTTT.

The rearrangement links TRBV27 to TRBJ2-2, with 11 bases fitting TRBD2. The germline CDR1 and CDR2 sequences are MNHEY and SMNVEV (reference sequence). V lost 4 bases, J lost 6 bases, and 10 bases stayed unmatched. The CDR3 loop spans 17 amino acids. For the CDR3, the DNA is TGTGCCAGCAGTTCAATTCGTAGCGGGGGGGCCCCCGGGGAGCTGTTTTTT. It translates to CASSSIRSGGAPGELFF.

This sequence joins TRBV4-1 and TRBJ1-1; D not certain. CDR1 is MGHRA and CDR2 is YSYEKL in the germline V gene. The germline V and J ends were trimmed by 5 bases and 8 bases, with 18 bases remaining between them. The CDR3 loop spans 14 amino acids. CDR3 amino acids: CASSSPYITGEAFF. The CDR3 DNA reads as TGCGCCAGCAGCTCTCCCTACATAACGGGGGAAGCTTTCTTT.

This clone occurred once. V is TRBV5-1 and J is TRBJ1-2, with D possibly being TRBD1 (5 bases). Trimming removed 4 bases from V and 2 bases from J, with 9 bases in between. This CDR3 has 13 residues. Per the germline V gene, CDR1 is SGHRS and CDR2 is YFSETQ. CDR3 protein: CASSPTGNYGYTF. CDR3 nucleotide sequence: TGCGCCAGCAGCCCAACAGGAAACTATGGCTACACCTTC.

The chain employs TRBV7-9 and TRBJ2-7; possible D gene TRBD2, 6 bases. Looked up from germline, CDR1 is SEHNR and CDR2 is FQNEAQ (reference sequence). The CDR3 covers 13 residues. Trimming cost V 5 bases and J 3 bases, with 11 bases left between them. The DNA for the CDR3 is TGTGCCAGCAGCGGGGGGTTGGGCTACGAGCAGTACTTC. Protein sequence: CASSGGLGYEQYF. The full variable domain, its missing parts supplied by reference TRBV7-9 and TRBJ2-7, is DTGVSQNPRHKITKRGQNVTFRCDPISEHNRLYWYRQTLGQGPEFLTYFQNEAQLEKSRLLSDRFSAERPKGSFSTLEIQRTEQGDSAMYLCASSGGLGYEQYFGPGTRLTVT.

This chain uses TRBV6-5 with TRBJ2-4; 9 positions match TRBD1. J lost 8 bases, V lost 5 bases, and 10 bases had no gene match. The V gene's germline CDR1 is MNHEY and CDR2 SVGAGI. This CDR3 contains 15 residues. The CDR3 DNA reads as TGTGCCAGCAGTCCACGTACAGGGGGCGCGGACATTCAGTACTTC. The encoded protein is CASSPRTGGADIQYF.

The J gene is TRBJ1-4, the V gene TRBV7-9, with D perhaps TRBD1 (5 bases). Germline V gene data show CDR1 as SEHNR and CDR2 as FQNEAQ (reference sequence). This CDR3 is built from 15 residues. V was trimmed by 5 bases and J by 3 bases, leaving 13 bases between them. CDR3 loop: CASSPLGESNEKLFF. As DNA, the CDR3 is TGTGCCAGCAGCCCCCTGGGGGAGTCTAATGAAAAACTGTTTTTT.

The gene calls are TRBV19 and TRBJ2-1; 12 bases match TRBD2. Germline assignment: CDR1 LNHDA and CDR2 SQIVND (reference sequence). This CDR3 has 17 amino acids. V gave up 5 bases and J gave up 2 bases; unmatched junction bases: 7. The CDR3 loop reads CASSPGTSGSPYNEQFF. Written as DNA, the CDR3 is TGTGCCAGTAGTCCAGGGACTAGCGGGTCCCCCTACAATGAGCAGTTCTTC.

CDR3 nucleotides: TGTGCCAGCAGCACCGGGACAGGGGCTAAGAATGAGCAGTTCTTC. It is translated as CASSTGTGAKNEQFF. The chain couples TRBV7-3 to TRBJ2-1; 10 nucleotides match TRBD1. Germline V gene sequence: CDR1 SGHTA, CDR2 FQGTGA. V was pared by 5 bases and J by 7 bases, with 8 bases of the junction left unmatched. The CDR3 runs 15 residues.

The chain links TRBV4-1 to TRBJ1-2; TRBD1 is a possible D gene (5 bases). This CDR3 is 14 amino acids long. Germline lookup yields CDR1 MGHRA and CDR2 YSYEKL. V lost 1 base and J lost 4, with 10 bases in between. CDR3 DNA sequence: TGCGCCAGCAGCCAAGTTGGGGGTAGCTATGGCTACACCTTC. It specifies CASSQVGGSYGYTF.

The chain couples TRBV29-1 to TRBJ1-3, with no clear D. Germline assignment: CDR1 SQVTM and CDR2 ANQGSEA. CDR3 size: 11 residues. V was shortened by 4 bases and J by 4 bases, with 5 bases between the two germline ends. Here the CDR3 DNA reads TGCAGCGTTGTTTTGGGAAACACCATATATTTT. This translates into CSVVLGNTIYF.

The chain uses TRBV3-1 (or the pseudogene TRBV3-2) and TRBJ2-7; D perhaps matches TRBD1 (6 bases). Germline-derived CDR1 and CDR2 are LGHDT and YNNKEL (reference sequence). The CDR3 spans 15 residues. Trimming removed 1 base at V and 4 bases at J, with 14 bases between. This chain's CDR3 is CASSQAAGEWYEQYF. The CDR3 DNA reads as TGTGCCAGCAGCCAAGCGGCAGGGGAATGGTACGAGCAGTACTTC.

The chain combines TRBV27 with TRBJ2-3; 7 nucleotides match TRBD1. CDR1 is MNHEY and CDR2 is SMNVEV in the germline V gene (reference sequence). The CDR3 loop spans 11 amino acids. J gave up 5 bases and V 10 bases, and 3 bases lay outside the gene matches. The CDR3 DNA reads TGTGCCACCGCAGGGGGAGATACGCAGTATTTT. It translates to CATAGGDTQYF.

V gene TRBV10-3 combines with J gene TRBJ2-3; perhaps TRBD2 as D (5 bases). The CDR3 totals 15 residues. Per germline, CDR1 ENHRY and CDR2 SYGVKD. V was trimmed by 3 bases and J by 0 bases, leaving 10 bases between them. The chain's CDR3 is CAISERGVSTDTQYF. The CDR3, as DNA: TGTGCCATCAGTGAACGGGGAGTCAGCACAGATACGCAGTATTTT.

This sequence joins TRBV19 and TRBJ1-5; D is perhaps TRBD1 (6 bases). V lost 4 bases and J 3 bases, leaving 7 bases between the germline ends. The germline V gene encodes CDR1 LNHDA and CDR2 SQIVND (reference sequence). This CDR3 has 13 residues. CDR3 in DNA: TGTGCCAGTAGTACAGGGGTCAATCAGCCCCAGCATTTT. Its translation: CASSTGVNQPQHF. The whole variable domain, filled in from reference TRBV19 and TRBJ1-5, reads DGGITQSPKYLFRKEGQNVTLSCEQNLNHDAMYWYRQDPGQGLRLIYYSQIVNDFQKGDIAEGYSVSREKKESFPLTVTSAQKNPTAFYLCASSTGVNQPQHFGDGTRLSIL.

V usage is TRBV5-1 and J usage is TRBJ2-2; 9 positions agree with TRBD2. Losses at the gene ends were 7 bases for V and 5 bases for J; bases not matched to a gene: 6. Germline V gives CDR1 SGHRS, CDR2 YFSETQ. The CDR3 spans 14 residues. The CDR3 DNA reads TGCGCCAGCCGCGGGGGGGCAAGGACCGGGGAGCTGTTTTTT. It is translated as CASRGGARTGELFF.

This clone was seen a single time. The chain is built from TRBV19 and TRBJ2-1; possible D gene TRBD1, 5 bases. The V end was cut by 5 bases, the J end by 9 bases, with 14 bases between. CDR3 size: 13 residues. Germline V gene data show CDR1 as LNHDA and CDR2 as SQIVND (reference sequence). CDR3 amino acids: CASSGQVVSEQFF. The CDR3 DNA follows: TGTGCCAGTAGTGGACAAGTAGTCAGTGAGCAGTTCTTC.

The V gene is TRBV28, the J gene TRBJ2-7; 12 nucleotides align to TRBD2. Trimming at V came to 5 bases and at J to 3 bases, leaving 14 bases not matched to a gene. This CDR3 is 18 amino acids long. From germline, CDR1 is MDHEN and CDR2 SYDVKM. CDR3 bases: TGTGCCAGCAGTCGTGGACTAGCGGGGTACAGTCTCTTCTACGAGCAGTACTTC. Translation gives CASSRGLAGYSLFYEQYF.

V gene TRBV7-2 combines with J gene TRBJ2-7; D not certain. CDR1 and CDR2 from the germline V gene are SGHTA and FQGNSA. CDR3 size: 12 residues. V shed 4 bases and J shed 6 bases, with 10 bases lying between them. The CDR3 here is CASSWGSLEQYF. In DNA, the CDR3 is TGTGCCAGCAGCTGGGGTTCCCTCGAGCAGTACTTC.

The chain employs TRBV2 and TRBJ2-3; 10 bases are a match to TRBD1. J lost 4 bases, V lost 3 bases, and 4 bases had no gene match. Germline lookup yields CDR1 SNHLY and CDR2 FYNNEI. The CDR3 is 15 amino acids. The CDR3 DNA reads TGTGCCAGCAGTGATCCGGGACAGGGGCCAGATACGCAGTATTTT. This codes for CASSDPGQGPDTQYF.

This CDR3 is CASSQEAAGGGVGVRETQYF. The DNA of the CDR3 is TGTGCCAGCAGCCAAGAAGCAGCGGGGGGCGGAGTTGGTGTACGAGAGACCCAGTACTTC. V and J are TRBV3-1 (or the pseudogene TRBV3-2) and TRBJ2-5; 9 bases are shared with TRBD2. V dropped 0 bases and J dropped 4; count of bases not matched to a gene: 18. The CDR3 loop spans 20 amino acids. CDR1 is LGHDT and CDR2 is YNNKEL in the germline V gene (reference sequence).

This chain connects TRBV11-3 to TRBJ1-1; D not resolved. From germline, CDR1 is SGHNT and CDR2 YENEEA. V was cut by 0 bases and J by 14 bases, with 13 bases left in between. This CDR3 is 12 amino acids long. CDR3 amino acids: CASSLDDGRRFF. Written as DNA, the CDR3 is TGTGCCAGCAGCTTAGATGACGGGAGACGCTTCTTT.

The chain is built from TRBV3-1 (or the pseudogene TRBV3-2) and TRBJ2-3; the match to TRBD1 covers 7 bases. Trimming cost V 3 bases and J 1 base; bases outside gene matches: 10. This CDR3 is built from 17 residues. CDR1 and CDR2 from the germline V gene are LGHDT and YNNKEL (reference sequence). The CDR3, as DNA: TGTGCCAGCAGCCAGGGACAGCAAATCGGGGGCACAGATACGCAGTATTTT. Its protein product is CASSQGQQIGGTDTQYF.

This chain links TRBV6-5 with TRBJ2-7; TRBD1 matches 7 bases. J gave up 3 bases and V 10 bases, and 9 bases lay outside the gene matches. Germline lookup yields CDR1 MNHEY and CDR2 SVGAGI. The CDR3 is made up of 13 amino acids. The CDR3 sequence: CATSRDSGYEQYF. Written as DNA, the CDR3 is TGTGCCACCTCCCGGGACAGCGGCTACGAGCAGTACTTC.

The chain combines TRBV5-1 with TRBJ2-4; the D gene is possibly TRBD1 (6 bases). The V end lost 2 bases, the J end lost 0 bases, and 9 bases lay between the germline ends. The V gene's germline CDR1 is SGHRS and CDR2 YFSETQ. The CDR3 has 15 amino acids. The CDR3 reads CASSLLQGAKNIQYF. The CDR3 nucleotides read TGCGCCAGCAGCTTATTACAGGGAGCCAAAAACATTCAGTACTTC.